This is a list of T cell receptor beta chains from one sample in a study of T-cell reconstitution after alpha-beta-depleted transplantation in children. TCRdb analysed the PCR reads with MiXCR anew, one entry per CDR3 protein. Among some 640,000 distinct CDR3 sequences listed, roughly 15% were seen once. This specimen was PBMCs from the stem cell graft donor, taken from the stem cell graft. These receptors were collected from a human donor who donated a stem cell graft to a child with acute myeloid leukemia. CDR3s include the opening cysteine and the closing phenylalanine or tryptophan.

J gene | V gene | CDR3 protein
TRBJ2-1 | TRBV24-1 | CATRDIGNEQFF
TRBJ2-7 | TRBV7-2 | CASSPIAGGQGWYEQYF
TRBJ1-6 | TRBV20-1 | CSARDLGGLHSSYNSPLHF
TRBJ2-5 | TRBV5-1 | CASFGGAGETQYF
TRBJ2-4 | TRBV15 | CATSILLAGENIQYF
TRBJ2-3 | TRBV5-1 | CASSLLGGARTDTQYF
TRBJ2-2 | TRBV5-1 | CASERAEHTGELFF
TRBJ2-1 | TRBV13 | CASSARGREQFF
TRBJ2-3 | TRBV12-3/TRBV12-4 | CASSLSGGAQDTQYF
TRBJ2-3 | TRBV29-1 | CSVDRGQGLSPGTQYF
TRBJ1-3 | TRBV6-1 | CASSDGSFGNTIYF
TRBJ2-3 | TRBV6-4 | CASSDGTSGSTDTQYF
TRBJ2-5 | TRBV2 | CASSGRSGYQETQYF
TRBJ2-1 | TRBV7-9 | CASSLGAIEQFF
TRBJ1-5 | TRBV20-1 | CSARATDQPQHF
TRBJ2-7 | TRBV6-6 | CASRPTGSYEQYF
TRBJ2-1 | TRBV29-1 | CSVEKDRGPGEQFF
TRBJ1-2 | TRBV29-1 | CSVEEVGGSQYTF
TRBJ2-1 | TRBV12-3/TRBV12-4 | CASTGTSGGLFHNEQFF
TRBJ2-7 | TRBV24-1 | CATSPCSGELKYEQYF
TRBJ2-7 | TRBV20-1 | CSARDLGLAGGYEQYF
TRBJ2-3 | TRBV12-3/TRBV12-4 | CASSLGGTEEDTQYF
TRBJ1-3 | TRBV29-1 | CSVAQGTGNTIYF
TRBJ1-3 | TRBV4-3 | CASSPDRGTSGNTIYF
TRBJ2-2 | TRBV4-2 | CASSLLDIGGRGTGELFF
TRBJ2-3 | TRBV29-1 | CSVEGRQTDTQYF
TRBJ1-2 | TRBV9 | CASRRDSNYGYTF
TRBJ2-5 | TRBV7-6 | CASSPRFSGGETQYF